This record covers a single T cell receptor beta chain. Its target is not known. The data derive from a study of OX40 agonist ivuxolimab in advanced cancers. Overall study: Patients received ivuxolimab, an intravenous treatment, every 2 weeks at 0.01 to 10 mg/kg. From roughly 20 to 79 years was the age range, with a mean of around 56 years, and about 78% were male. Study-wide results and limits: Expanded peripheral T-cell antigen specificity went undetermined. Among the least clonally expanded were partial responders at 0.1-3.0 mg/kg.

Assay: immunoSEQ multiplex PCR; the TCRdb copy retains only in-frame clones and omits some. Here the sample spans around 56,000 clones, roughly 90% being singletons. V was clipped by 4 bases and J by 0 bases, with 9 bases between them. The germline gives CDR1 SGHRS, CDR2 YFSETQ. The CDR3 length is 14 residues. The V call is TRBV5-1, the J call TRBJ2-3, with D unclear. Material: CD4+ or CD8+ T cells sorted from blood, obtained in a trial of the OX40 agonist ivuxolimab. This sequence was found in an adult with an advanced solid tumor such as melanoma, head and neck, liver or kidney cancer. The chain's CDR3 is CASSSPDSTDTQYF. CDR3 DNA sequence: TGCGCCAGCAGCAGTCCGGACAGCACAGATACGCAGTATTTT.